This TCR beta chain appears in the sequencing data of a study of blood T cell repertoires in COVID-19. The repertoire was sequenced with immunoSEQ multiplex PCR; TCRdb's copy has only in-frame clones and lacks some. Of over 85,000 clones listed, 70% to 90% are singletons. Sequenced material: peripheral blood. The receptor was isolated from a human donor with COVID-19, enrolled during active disease. The donor label of this sample is uncertain.

The DNA for the CDR3 is TGTGCCAGCCGTAGAAACCCTCAGGGGGCAGCTGAAGCTTTCTTT. It translates to CASRRNPQGAAEAFF. The chain is built from TRBV2 and TRBJ1-1; 8 positions match TRBD1. Germline V gene lookup returns CDR1 SNHLY and CDR2 FYNNEI. V lost 8 bases, J lost 6 bases, and 14 bases stayed unmatched. This CDR3 contains 15 residues.